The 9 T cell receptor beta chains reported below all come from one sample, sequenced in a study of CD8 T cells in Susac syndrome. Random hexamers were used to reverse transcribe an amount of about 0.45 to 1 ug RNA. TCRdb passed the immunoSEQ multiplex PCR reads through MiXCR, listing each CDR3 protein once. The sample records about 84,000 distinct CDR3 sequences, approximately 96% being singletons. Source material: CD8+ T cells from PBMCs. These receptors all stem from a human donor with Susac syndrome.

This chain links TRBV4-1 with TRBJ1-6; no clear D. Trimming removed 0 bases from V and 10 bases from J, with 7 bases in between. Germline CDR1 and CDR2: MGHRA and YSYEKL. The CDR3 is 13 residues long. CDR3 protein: CASSQDQESPLHF. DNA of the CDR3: TGCGCCAGCAGCCAAGATCAGGAATCACCCCTCCACTTT.

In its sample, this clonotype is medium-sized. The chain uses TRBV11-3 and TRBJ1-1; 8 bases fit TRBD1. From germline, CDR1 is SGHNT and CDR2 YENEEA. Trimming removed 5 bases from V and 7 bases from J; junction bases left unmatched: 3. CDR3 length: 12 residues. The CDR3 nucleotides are TGTGCCAGCAGCCCAGGGGGCGGTGAAGCTTTCTTT. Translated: CASSPGGGEAFF.

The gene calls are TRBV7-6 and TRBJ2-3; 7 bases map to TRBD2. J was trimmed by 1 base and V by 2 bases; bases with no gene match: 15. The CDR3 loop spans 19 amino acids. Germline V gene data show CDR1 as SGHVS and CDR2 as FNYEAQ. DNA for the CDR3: TGTGCCAGCAGCTTATTTATGCCTGAGCGGGGTCTAGGCACAGATACGCAGTATTTT. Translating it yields CASSLFMPERGLGTDTQYF.

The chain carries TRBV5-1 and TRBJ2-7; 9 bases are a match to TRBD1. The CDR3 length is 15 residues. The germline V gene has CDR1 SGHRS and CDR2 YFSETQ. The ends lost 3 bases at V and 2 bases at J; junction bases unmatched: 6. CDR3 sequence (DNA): TGCGCCAGCAGCTCCGGACAGGGGAGGGCCTACGAGCAGTACTTC. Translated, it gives CASSSGQGRAYEQYF.

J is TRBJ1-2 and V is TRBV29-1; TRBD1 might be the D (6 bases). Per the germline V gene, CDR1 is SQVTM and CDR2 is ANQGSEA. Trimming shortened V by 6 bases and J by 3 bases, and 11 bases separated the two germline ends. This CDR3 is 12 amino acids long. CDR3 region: CSVAKGDYGYTF. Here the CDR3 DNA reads TGCAGCGTAGCAAAGGGGGACTATGGCTACACCTTC.

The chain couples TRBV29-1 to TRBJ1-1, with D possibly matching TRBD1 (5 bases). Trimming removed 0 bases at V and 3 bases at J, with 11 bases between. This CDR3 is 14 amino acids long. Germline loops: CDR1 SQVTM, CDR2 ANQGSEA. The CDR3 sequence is CSVEEGTSDTEAFF. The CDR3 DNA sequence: TGCAGCGTTGAAGAAGGGACTTCCGACACTGAAGCTTTCTTT.

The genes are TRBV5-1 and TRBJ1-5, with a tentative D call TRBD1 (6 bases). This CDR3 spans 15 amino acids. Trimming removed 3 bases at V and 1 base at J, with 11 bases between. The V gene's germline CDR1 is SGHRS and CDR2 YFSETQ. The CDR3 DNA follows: TGCGCCAGCAGCTCCCGGACAGTAAGCAATCAGCCCCAGCATTTT. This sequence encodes CASSSRTVSNQPQHF.

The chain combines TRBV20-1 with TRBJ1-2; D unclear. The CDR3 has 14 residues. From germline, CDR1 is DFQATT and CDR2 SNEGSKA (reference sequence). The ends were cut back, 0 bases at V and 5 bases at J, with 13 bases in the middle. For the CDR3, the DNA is TGCAGTGCTAGAGACAGCACAAACTCGTATGGCTACACCTTC. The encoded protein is CSARDSTNSYGYTF.

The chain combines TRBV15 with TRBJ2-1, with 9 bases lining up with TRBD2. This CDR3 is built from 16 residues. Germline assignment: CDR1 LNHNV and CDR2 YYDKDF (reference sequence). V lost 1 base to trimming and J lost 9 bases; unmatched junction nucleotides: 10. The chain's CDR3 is CATSRATTGTSREQFF. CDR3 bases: TGTGCCACCAGCAGAGCTACAACCGGGACTAGCCGTGAGCAGTTCTTC.